Below are 11 T cell receptor beta chains sequenced from a single sample in a study of blood T cells in healthy people across ages. A second about 7 to 12 cycle PCR used barcoded and J-beta primers. Each CDR3 protein is one row after TCRdb ran MiXCR on the 5' RACE reads. This sample yields about 640,000 distinct CDR3 sequences, of which 58% are seen a single time; roughly 34% belongs to the top ten. Sequences were obtained from blood. Receptors were obtained from a man between 60 and 75 years old in good health.

This clonotype was counted only a few times. The V gene is TRBV7-9, the J gene TRBJ2-1, with 8 bases identical to TRBD2. Germline lookup yields CDR1 SEHNR and CDR2 FQNEAQ (reference sequence). J gave up 6 bases and V 7 bases, and 8 bases lay outside the gene matches. The CDR3 covers 14 residues. The CDR3 nucleotides read TGTGCCAGCAACTCCGGGGGGGGCTCCAATGAGCAGTTCTTC. This encodes CASNSGGGSNEQFF.

The rearrangement uses TRBV29-1 and TRBJ1-4, with 9 bases aligning to TRBD1. This CDR3 spans 13 amino acids. Germline lookup yields CDR1 SQVTM and CDR2 ANQGSEA. Trimming took 8 bases from V and 7 from J; bases not matched to a gene: 8. CDR3 residues: CSSLDRGGEKLFF. CDR3 bases: TGCAGCTCCTTGGACAGGGGAGGTGAAAAACTGTTTTTT.

The CDR3 DNA is TGTGCCAGCAGTAGCGAGGACGTGGAGACCCAGTACTTC. Translation gives CASSSEDVETQYF. The chain couples TRBV2 to TRBJ2-7, with D unclear. TRBJ2-5 explains the end of the DNA better; the J call may be wrong. The germline V gene has CDR1 SNHLY and CDR2 FYNNEI. There are 13 residues in the CDR3.

This clonotype was picked up a small number of times. The genes are TRBV7-2 and TRBJ2-7; possible D gene TRBD2, 6 bases. Per germline, CDR1 SGHTA and CDR2 FQGNSA. The CDR3 spans 15 residues. The germline V and J ends were trimmed by 2 bases and 2 bases, with 13 bases remaining between them. CDR3 residues: CASSLTTGEAYEQYF. For the CDR3, the DNA is TGTGCCAGCAGCTTAACGACGGGGGAGGCCTACGAGCAGTACTTC.

The rearrangement uses TRBV4-2 and TRBJ2-5; 8 nucleotides agree with TRBD2. The V segment lost 0 bases and the J segment 2 bases; nucleotides outside the gene matches: 2. The germline gives CDR1 LGHNA, CDR2 YNFKEQ. The CDR3 length is 15 residues. The CDR3 nucleotides read TGTGCCAGCAGCCAAGAGACTAGCGAGCAAGAGACCCAGTACTTC. As protein: CASSQETSEQETQYF.

The chain recombines TRBV5-6 with TRBJ2-5; no clear D gene. The CDR3 sequence is 15 residues long. Deletions cut 0 bases from V and 4 bases from J, with 13 bases between. From germline, CDR1 is SGHDT and CDR2 YYEEEE. The CDR3 region has the DNA TGTGCCAGCAGCTTGGCCGGCCCCCTGGGAGAGACCCAGTACTTC. Protein: CASSLAGPLGETQYF.

There are a few counts of this clonotype. The chain has TRBV12-3 or TRBV12-4 and TRBJ1-1; D possibly corresponds to TRBD1 (5 bases). The V gene lost 3 bases and the J gene lost 10 bases, with 12 bases spanning the gap. The CDR3 consists of 12 residues. This CDR3 is CASSFRVQRAFF. CDR3 DNA: TGTGCCAGCAGTTTCAGGGTACAACGAGCTTTCTTT.

J is TRBJ2-7 and V is TRBV6-5; D is possibly TRBD1 (5 bases). The germline gives CDR1 MNHEY, CDR2 SVGAGI. The length of the CDR3 is 13 residues. Trimming stripped 6 bases from V and 1 base from J, with 10 bases between. The CDR3 protein is CASRTPGSYEQYF. CDR3 bases: TGTGCCAGCAGGACACCAGGGTCCTACGAGCAGTACTTC.

The rearrangement links TRBV7-2 to TRBJ2-5; no reliable D call. The CDR3 is 14 residues long. Per the germline V gene, CDR1 is SGHTA and CDR2 is FQGNSA. Trimming cost V 5 bases and J 4 bases, with 14 bases left between them. CDR3 amino acids: CASSGDNGAETQYF. The CDR3 DNA sequence: TGTGCCAGCAGCGGAGACAACGGTGCAGAGACCCAGTACTTC. The variable domain in full, completed from reference TRBV7-2 and TRBJ2-5, reads GAGVSQSPSNKVTEKGKDVELRCDPISGHTALYWYRQSLGQGLEFLIYFQGNSAPDKSGLPSDRFSAERTGGSVSTLTIQRTQQEDSAVYLCASSGDNGAETQYFGPGTRLLVL.

This chain connects TRBV5-1 to TRBJ2-1; 8 bases are shared with TRBD2. The CDR3 runs 14 residues. The ends lost 1 base at V and 8 bases at J; junction bases unmatched: 5. From germline, CDR1 is SGHRS and CDR2 YFSETQ. CDR3 region: CASSLYRAGDEQFF. CDR3 coding DNA: TGCGCCAGCAGCTTGTATCGAGCGGGGGATGAGCAGTTCTTC. Complete variable domain (other parts from reference TRBV5-1 and TRBJ2-1): KAGVTQTPRYLIKTRGQQVTLSCSPISGHRSVSWYQQTPGQGLQFLFEYFSETQRNKGNFPGRFSGRQFSNSRSEMNVSTLELGDSALYLCASSLYRAGDEQFFGPGTRLTVL.

This clonotype was seen a handful of times. DNA for the CDR3: TGTGCCAGCAGCAAAATAGGGGGGACAGGGCATCTCTCCTACGAGCAGTACTTC. Translation gives CASSKIGGTGHLSYEQYF. The V gene is TRBV21-1, the J gene TRBJ2-7; the table names TRBD1, a call not compared with the DNA. TRBV21-1 is an annotated pseudogene. The CDR3 sequence is 18 residues long.